The sample holds many counts of the clone carrying this T cell receptor beta chain. Combining iRepertoire HTBI primers with Arm-PCR of CDR3 regions, the authors built TCR beta libraries. Using its own MiXCR run on the multiplex PCR reads, TCRdb lists one record per CDR3 protein. The sample holds 350,000 to 450,000 distinct CDR3 sequences, around 21% seen once. This sample was taken from a study of regulatory T cells in long-lasting Graves disease. Time point in this sample: persistent/refractory GD, antithyroid drugs over 5 years with positive TRAb. There was RNA extracted from PBMCs, and the TCR library was made from it. This specimen was peripheral blood mononuclear cells (PBMCs), taken when the disease was refractory, from a patient treated with antithyroid drugs. The receptor's source is a female donor with Graves disease.

This CDR3 is CAWSTRGLQPQHF. The CDR3 coding sequence is TGTGCCTGGAGTACCAGGGGGCTTCAGCCCCAGCATTTT. The rearrangement uses TRBV30 and TRBJ1-5; TRBD1 aligns across 8 bases. The CDR3 spans 13 residues. Unmatched junction bases numbered 3, after V lost 2 bases and J lost 6 bases. CDR1 is GTSNPN, CDR2 SVGIG, per germline (reference sequence).